Presented here are 26 T cell receptor beta chains from one specimen sequenced in a study of T-cell reconstitution after alpha-beta-depleted transplantation in children. Unique molecular identifiers were incorporated when the TCRbeta library was constructed. TCRdb ran MiXCR on the PCR reads and lists one entry per CDR3 protein. Of nearly 550,000 distinct CDR3 sequences in the sample, about 17% are singletons; the top ten hold 3.3%. Sequencing used PBMCs from the stem cell graft donor, obtained from the stem cell graft. These TCRs come from a human donor who donated a stem cell graft to a child with acute lymphoblastic leukemia.

The gene calls are TRBV4-1 and TRBJ2-2; 11 bases are shared with TRBD1. Germline V gives CDR1 MGHRA, CDR2 YSYEKL. This CDR3 region has 15 residues. V lost 4 bases to trimming and J lost 4 bases; unmatched junction nucleotides: 2. The CDR3 nucleotides are TGCGCCAGCAGCCCCGGGACAGGGGGCACCGGGGAGCTGTTTTTT. Its translation: CASSPGTGGTGELFF.

This clonotype occurred a few times. The CDR3 loop reads CSASRTGNSYEQYF. The CDR3 DNA follows: TGCAGTGCTAGTCGGACAGGGAACTCCTACGAGCAGTACTTC. The J gene is TRBJ2-7, the V gene TRBV20-1, with 8 bases that match TRBD1. The trim removed 3 bases at V and 0 bases at J, leaving 4 bases unmatched. The germline CDR1 and CDR2 sequences are DFQATT and SNEGSKA (reference sequence). The CDR3 has 14 amino acids.

The chain uses TRBV5-1 and TRBJ2-7; a possible D gene is TRBD2 (6 bases). The CDR3 runs to 17 residues. V was shortened by 3 bases and J by 3 bases, with 22 bases between the two germline ends. CDR1 and CDR2 from the germline V gene are SGHRS and YFSETQ. CDR3 sequence reads: CASSSQWNPGTGYEQYF. The CDR3 DNA reads TGCGCCAGCAGCTCGCAATGGAACCCCGGGACTGGCTACGAGCAGTACTTC.

This clonotype was seen a few times. The rearrangement links TRBV12-3 or TRBV12-4 to TRBJ1-1; D unresolved. Deletions cut 7 bases from V and 1 base from J, with 13 bases between. The CDR3 loop spans 14 amino acids. CDR3 coding DNA: TGTGCCAGCAACCTCGGTACGAGGAACACTGAAGCTTTCTTT. Protein: CASNLGTRNTEAFF.

V is TRBV27 and J is TRBJ2-5, with a possible D match to TRBD1 (6 bases). CDR3 size: 14 residues. Looked up from germline, CDR1 is MNHEY and CDR2 is SMNVEV (reference sequence). V was pared by 5 bases and J by 5 bases, with 15 bases between. As DNA, the CDR3 is TGTGCCAGCAGTCTTACAGGGTGGACCGAGACCCAGTACTTC. Its protein is CASSLTGWTETQYF.

This clonotype was counted a few times. The chain combines TRBV2 with TRBJ2-7, with 7 bases that match TRBD1. J gave up 2 bases and V 1 base, and 5 bases lay outside the gene matches. Germline V gene sequence: CDR1 SNHLY, CDR2 FYNNEI. The CDR3 spans 15 residues. The CDR3 nucleotides read TGTGCCAGCAGTGAAGGTGGGACAGCCACCTACGAGCAGTACTTC. It is translated as CASSEGGTATYEQYF.

The chain joins TRBV24-1 to TRBJ2-3, with unresolved D. Germline V gene lookup returns CDR1 KGHDR and CDR2 SFDVKD. This CDR3 has 15 residues. V was clipped by 4 bases and J by 1 base, with 11 bases between them. The DNA for the CDR3 is TGTGCCACCAGTGAAAAAGGCAGGCGCACAGATACGCAGTATTTT. This sequence encodes CATSEKGRRTDTQYF.

This clonotype showed up just a few times. V gene TRBV10-3 combines with J gene TRBJ2-2; D call uncertain. This CDR3 has 15 residues. Deletions cut 6 bases from V and 1 base from J, with 12 bases between. Germline values: CDR1 ENHRY, CDR2 SYGVKD. The CDR3 protein is CAIRHRHLNTGELFF. In nucleotides, the CDR3 is TGTGCCATCAGACACCGCCACTTGAACACCGGGGAGCTGTTTTTT.

This clonotype was recorded a few times. The V gene is TRBV7-9, the J gene TRBJ1-1, with D possibly being TRBD1 (6 bases). V lost 4 bases and J lost 0, with 12 bases in between. CDR1 is SEHNR, CDR2 FQNEAQ, per germline (reference sequence). This CDR3 region has 15 residues. The CDR3 protein is CASSSPRDMNTEAFF. DNA of the CDR3: TGTGCCAGCAGCTCCCCCCGGGACATGAACACTGAAGCTTTCTTT.

This sequence joins TRBV12-3 or TRBV12-4 and TRBJ1-2; the D gene is possibly TRBD1 (5 bases). Trimming shortened V by 6 bases and J by 3 bases, and 8 bases separated the two germline ends. The CDR3 is 12 amino acids. The CDR3 sequence: CASSWGDYGYTF. Here the CDR3 DNA reads TGTGCCAGCAGCTGGGGGGACTATGGCTACACCTTC.

This clonotype showed up just a few times. The chain carries TRBV5-1 and TRBJ2-7; the D call may be TRBD1 or TRBD2 (5 bases each). This CDR3 has 15 amino acids. Germline loops: CDR1 SGHRS, CDR2 YFSETQ. V was cut by 6 bases and J by 0 bases, with 16 bases left in between. CDR3 DNA sequence: TGCGCCAGCAAACAAAGGGACGTACACTCCTACGAGCAGTACTTC. Protein: CASKQRDVHSYEQYF.

The J gene is TRBJ2-7, the V gene TRBV27; D gene ambiguous. The CDR3 sequence is 13 residues long. The V end was cut by 1 base, the J end by 7 bases, with 11 bases between. Germline V gene sequence: CDR1 MNHEY, CDR2 SMNVEV (reference sequence). The CDR3 region is CASSLFGEREQYF. The CDR3 coding sequence is TGTGCCAGCAGTTTATTTGGTGAAAGGGAGCAGTACTTC.

The gene calls are TRBV15 and TRBJ1-1; D uncertain. Trimming removed 0 bases from V and 6 bases from J, with 14 bases in between. This CDR3 has 15 residues. The germline V gene has CDR1 LNHNV and CDR2 YYDKDF (reference sequence). In nucleotides, the CDR3 is TGTGCCACCAGCAGAGATCTTGTGGGTCGTTCTGAAGCTTTCTTT. Translation gives CATSRDLVGRSEAFF.

There are a few counts of this clonotype. CDR3 protein: CASSEGGTAYEQYF. The DNA of the CDR3 is TGTGCCAGCAGCGAGGGAGGGACGGCCTACGAGCAGTACTTC. The rearrangement uses TRBV9 and TRBJ2-7; 7 bases match TRBD2. After removal of 3 bases from V and 2 bases from J, the junction contained 5 bases not matched to a gene. Germline assignment: CDR1 SGDLS and CDR2 YYNGEE. This CDR3 has 14 residues. Drawing the rest from reference TRBV9 and TRBJ2-7, the complete variable domain is DSGVTQTPKHLITATGQRVTLRCSPRSGDLSVYWYQQSLDQGLQFLIQYYNGEERAKGNILERFSAQQFPDLHSELNLSSLELGDSALYFCASSEGGTAYEQYFGPGTRLTVT.

The chain joins TRBV7-9 to TRBJ1-5; D is uncertain. Per the germline V gene, CDR1 is SEHNR and CDR2 is FQNEAQ (reference sequence). V was cut by 4 bases and J by 3 bases, with 16 bases left in between. This CDR3 is 16 amino acids long. The CDR3 region has the DNA TGTGCCAGCAGCTCCCCAGGTCCGGGGAACAATCAGCCCCAGCATTTT. The encoded protein is CASSSPGPGNNQPQHF.

The chain employs TRBV12-3 or TRBV12-4 and TRBJ2-3, with D possibly matching TRBD2 (6 bases). This CDR3 has 16 amino acids. V was clipped by 9 bases and J by 0 bases, with 19 bases between them. DNA for the CDR3: TGTGCCAGGAATGCCTTAGCGGAAATCAGCACAGATACGCAGTATTTT. Protein sequence: CARNALAEISTDTQYF.

Ten or more counts support this clonotype. The rearrangement links TRBV24-1 to TRBJ2-5, with D hard to call. The V gene's germline CDR1 is KGHDR and CDR2 SFDVKD. Trimming removed 5 bases at V and 5 bases at J, with 14 bases between. The CDR3 sequence is 14 residues long. CDR3 amino acids: CATSATGTVETQYF. CDR3 bases: TGTGCCACCAGTGCCACGGGTACCGTCGAGACCCAGTACTTC.

V usage is TRBV25-1 and J usage is TRBJ1-1, with a possible D match to TRBD1 (5 bases). V lost 3 bases to trimming and J lost 4 bases, with 12 bases between them. CDR1 MGHDK and CDR2 SYGVNS come from the germline V gene. This CDR3 is 14 amino acids long. CDR3: CASSDRARVTEAFF. CDR3 bases: TGTGCCAGCAGTGACAGGGCTCGAGTCACTGAAGCTTTCTTT.

This chain uses TRBV25-1 with TRBJ2-5; 7 nucleotides match TRBD1. CDR3 size: 14 residues. Germline CDR1 and CDR2: MGHDK and SYGVNS. Unmatched junction bases numbered 7, after V lost 4 bases and J lost 5 bases. CDR3 amino acids: CASSGVGGRETQYF. CDR3 bases: TGTGCCAGCAGTGGGGTAGGGGGCCGGGAGACCCAGTACTTC.

The chain recombines TRBV6-1 with TRBJ2-7, with TRBD1 matching 10 bases. V trimming: 8 bases; J trimming: 5 bases; junction bases outside the gene matches: 12. The CDR3 extends over 15 amino acids. Germline loops: CDR1 MNHNS, CDR2 SASEGT. The CDR3: CASGTRDRGKHEQYF. CDR3 nucleotides: TGTGCCAGCGGTACCCGGGACAGGGGTAAGCACGAGCAGTACTTC.

This clonotype was observed a handful of times. The V and J genes are TRBV3-1 and TRBJ2-3; maybe TRBD2 (6 bases). CDR1 and CDR2 (germline): LGHDT, YNNKEL (reference sequence). The CDR3 is made up of 14 amino acids. Trimming cost V 1 base and J 2 bases, with 7 bases left between them. DNA for the CDR3: TGTGCCAGCAGCCAAGCGGGAGCCACAGATACGCAGTATTTT. Translating it yields CASSQAGATDTQYF.

CDR3 residues: CSAGRTSRRYEQYF. The DNA of the CDR3 is TGCAGTGCGGGACGGACTAGTCGCCGCTACGAGCAGTACTTC. The chain employs TRBV20-1 and TRBJ2-7, with TRBD2 matching 7 bases. The CDR3 extends over 14 amino acids. Looked up from germline, CDR1 is DFQATT and CDR2 is SNEGSKA (reference sequence). Trimming took 6 bases from V and 3 from J; bases not matched to a gene: 11.

Only a few counts were recorded for this clonotype. The rearrangement uses TRBV5-1 and TRBJ2-3, with a tentative D call TRBD1 (6 bases). Trimming cost V 5 bases and J 1 base, with 14 bases left between them. Germline CDR1 reads SGHRS; CDR2 reads YFSETQ. There are 15 residues in the CDR3. The CDR3 region is CASSYTGLGTDTQYF. CDR3 nucleotides: TGCGCCAGCAGTTATACAGGGCTAGGCACAGATACGCAGTATTTT.

The chain combines TRBV7-8 with TRBJ2-3; D gene ambiguous. CDR3 length equals 14 residues. V dropped 6 bases and J dropped 2 bases, with 12 bases sitting between them. Germline V CDR1 and CDR2: SGHVS, FQNEAQ. This chain's CDR3 is CASSHLVSTDTQYF. The DNA of the CDR3 is TGTGCCAGCAGTCACCTAGTTTCCACAGATACGCAGTATTTT.

This clonotype was seen once. The genes are TRBV4-1 and TRBJ2-7; D call uncertain. Germline-derived CDR1 and CDR2 are MGHRA and YSYEKL. This CDR3 region has 14 residues. Trimming stripped 1 base from V and 1 base from J, with 8 bases between. In DNA form, the CDR3 reads TGCGCCAGCAGCCAAGTTCAAACTTCCTACGAGCAGTACTTC. As protein: CASSQVQTSYEQYF.

The J gene is TRBJ2-3, the V gene TRBV12-3 or TRBV12-4; D is undetermined. The V end lost 6 bases, the J end lost 0 bases, and 7 bases lay between the germline ends. This CDR3 has 13 residues. In DNA form, the CDR3 reads TGTGCCAGCAGGATCAGAAGCACAGATACGCAGTATTTT. Residues: CASRIRSTDTQYF.